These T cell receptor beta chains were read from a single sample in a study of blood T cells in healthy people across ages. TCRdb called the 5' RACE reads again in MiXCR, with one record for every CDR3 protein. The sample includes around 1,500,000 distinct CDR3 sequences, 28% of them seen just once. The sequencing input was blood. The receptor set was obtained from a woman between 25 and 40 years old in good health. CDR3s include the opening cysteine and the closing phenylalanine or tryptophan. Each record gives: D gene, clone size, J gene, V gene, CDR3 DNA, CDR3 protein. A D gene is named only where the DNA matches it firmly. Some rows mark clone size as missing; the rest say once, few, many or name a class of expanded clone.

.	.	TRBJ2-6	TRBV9	TGTGCCAGCAGCCCTCATAGGTACTCTGGGGCCAACGTCCTGACTTTC	CASSPHRYSGANVLTF
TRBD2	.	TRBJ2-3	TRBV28	TGTGCCAGCAGTCCCCATAGCGGGGGGGCCTTAGATACGCAGTATTTT	CASSPHSGGALDTQYF
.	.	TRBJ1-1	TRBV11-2	TGTGCCAGCAGCTTAAGACGTTGGGGCACTGAAGCTTTCTTT	CASSLRRWGTEAFF
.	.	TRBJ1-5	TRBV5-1	TGCGCCAGCAGCCCCGAAGGTGGGGGGAACCAGCCCCAGCATTTT	CASSPEGGGNQPQHF
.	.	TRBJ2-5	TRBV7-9	TGTGCCAGCAGGGAGGGCCGAGAGACCCAGTACTTC	CASREGRETQYF
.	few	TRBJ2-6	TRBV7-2	TGTGCCAGCAGCCGGGACGTTGCTGGGGCCAACGTCCTGACTTTC	CASSRDVAGANVLTF
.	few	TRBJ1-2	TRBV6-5	TGTGCCAGCAGCCTACAGGGATTTCCATCCTATGGCTACACCTTC	CASSLQGFPSYGYTF
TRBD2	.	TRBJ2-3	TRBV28	TGTGCCAGCCGAACCGGGGGGGCACTCCCATCGCAGTATTTT	CASRTGGALPSQYF
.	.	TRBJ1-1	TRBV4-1	TGCGCCAGCAGATTATCTGGGGGCCAAAGTTTTGCTTTCTTT	CASRLSGGQSFAFF
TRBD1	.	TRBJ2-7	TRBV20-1	TGCAGTGCTGAACCGACAGGGTCCAACGAGCAGTACTTC	CSAEPTGSNEQYF
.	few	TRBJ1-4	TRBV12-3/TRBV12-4	TGTGCCAGCAGTTTATCGGGGCATAATGAAAAACTGTTTTTT	CASSLSGHNEKLFF
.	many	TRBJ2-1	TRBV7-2	TGTGCCAGCAGCTTACGCGGCGGAGGAATGTACAATGAGCAGTTCTTC	CASSLRGGGMYNEQFF
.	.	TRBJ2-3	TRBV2	TGTGCCAGCAAGGAAGCCCCGATCACAGATACGCAGTATTTT	CASKEAPITDTQYF
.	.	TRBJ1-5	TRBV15	TGTGCCACCAGCAAGAATGGGAATCAGCCCCAGCATTTT	CATSKNGNQPQHF
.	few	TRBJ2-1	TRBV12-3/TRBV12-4	TGTGCCAGCCGACGTGAATGGTCCTACAATGAGCAGTTCTTC	CASRREWSYNEQFF
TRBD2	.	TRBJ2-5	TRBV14	TGTGCCAGCAGCCGAGATACTAGCGGGGTAGCGACCCAGTACTTC	CASSRDTSGVATQYF
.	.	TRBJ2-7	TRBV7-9	TGTGCCAGCAGCTTAAGGGGGTCGGAGTACGAGCAGTACTTC	CASSLRGSEYEQYF
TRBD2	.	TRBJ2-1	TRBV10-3	TGTGCCATAACCGGGACTAGCGGGGGTGATGAGCAGTTCTTC	CAITGTSGGDEQFF
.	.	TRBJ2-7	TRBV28	TGTGCCAGCAGTGACCCCGGGCAGTCGTCCTACGAGCAGTACTTC	CASSDPGQSSYEQYF
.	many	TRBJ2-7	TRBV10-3	TGTGCCATCAGTGAGTCGACGAAGGGTACCTACGAGCAGTACTTC	CAISESTKGTYEQYF
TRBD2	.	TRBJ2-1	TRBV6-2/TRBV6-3	TGTGCCAGCAGTTTCTCGACTAGCTCGGGCTCCTACAATGAGCAGTTCTTC	CASSFSTSSGSYNEQFF
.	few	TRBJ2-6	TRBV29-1	TGCAGCGTTGCTTTTGGGGCGTCTAGCTCTGGGGCCAACGTCCTGACTTTC	CSVAFGASSSGANVLTF
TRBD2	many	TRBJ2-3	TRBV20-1	TGCAGTGCTAGGGTTTCGAGCGGGGGGGCCTTAGATACGCAGTATTTT	CSARVSSGGALDTQYF
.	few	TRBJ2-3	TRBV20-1	TGCAGCCCGCGCGGGACGGGACTAGATACGCAGTATTTT	CSPRGTGLDTQYF
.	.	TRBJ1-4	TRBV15	TGTGCCACCAGCAGAGATAGGGACCGTGACGAAAAACTGTTTTTT	CATSRDRDRDEKLFF
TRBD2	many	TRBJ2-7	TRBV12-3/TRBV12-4	TGTGCCAGCGGGACTAGCGGGACCTCCTCCTACGAGCAGTACTTC	CASGTSGTSSYEQYF
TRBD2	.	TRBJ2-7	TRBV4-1	TGCGCCAGCAGCCAAGCCCCGGTAGCGGGGGATCCCTACGAGCAGTACTTC	CASSQAPVAGDPYEQYF
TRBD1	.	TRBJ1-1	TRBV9	TGTGCCAGCAGCGTAGGGGACAGCTACACTGAAGCTTTCTTT	CASSVGDSYTEAFF
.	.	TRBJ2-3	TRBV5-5	TGTGCCAGCAGCTACGGACAGCAGGTAGATACGCAGTATTTT	CASSYGQQVDTQYF
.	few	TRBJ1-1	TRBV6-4	TGTGCCAGCAGTGACTCGAGGGAGACTGAAGCTTTCTTT	CASSDSRETEAFF
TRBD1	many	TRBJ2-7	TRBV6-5	TGTGCCAGCAGTAACAGGGGTAGCTCCTACGAGCAGTACTTC	CASSNRGSSYEQYF
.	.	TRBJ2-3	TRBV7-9	TGTGCCAGCAGCCCTGACAGATACAGGACAGATACGCAGTATTTT	CASSPDRYRTDTQYF
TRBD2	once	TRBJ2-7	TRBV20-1	TGCAGTGTTTCCCCGTGGGGAAGCGGGAGTTACGAGCAGTACTTC	CSVSPWGSGSYEQYF
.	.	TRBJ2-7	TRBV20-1	TGCAGTGCTAGAGATCATCGGCTGTCGGCCTACGAGCAGTACTTC	CSARDHRLSAYEQYF
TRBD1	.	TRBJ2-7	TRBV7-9	TGTGCCAGCAGCCCAGACCTAGGACAGGGCGGGTGGAGAGAGCAGTACTTC	CASSPDLGQGGWREQYF
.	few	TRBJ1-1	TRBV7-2	TGTGCCAGCAGCTTAGTAGGAGGGTCCGGGGAAGCTTTCTTT	CASSLVGGSGEAFF
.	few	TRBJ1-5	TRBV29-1	TGCAGCGTTGTTGTGAGGGGAAATCAGCCCCAGCATTTT	CSVVVRGNQPQHF
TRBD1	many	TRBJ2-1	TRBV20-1	TGCAGTGCTAGAGATACCGGGACAGGGGTCCACAATGAGCAGTTCTTC	CSARDTGTGVHNEQFF
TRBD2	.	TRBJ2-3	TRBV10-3	TGTGCCATCAGTGAGTCGGCGGGAGTGGGCACAGATACGCAGTATTTT	CAISESAGVGTDTQYF
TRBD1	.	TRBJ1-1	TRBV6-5	TGTGCCAGCAGTTACAACAGGGGAAGAGGTGAAGCTTTCTTT	CASSYNRGRGEAFF
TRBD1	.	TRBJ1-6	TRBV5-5	TGTGCCAGCAGCCAAGACAGGGGGGCTTCACCCCTCCACTTT	CASSQDRGASPLHF
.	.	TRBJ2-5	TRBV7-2	TGTGCCAGCAGCTTAGAGTTCTCGCGGGGCGGGGAGACCCAGTACTTC	CASSLEFSRGGETQYF
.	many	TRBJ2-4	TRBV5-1	TGCGCCAGTGGAACAGGGACGCTAGCCAAAAACATTCAGTACTTC	CASGTGTLAKNIQYF
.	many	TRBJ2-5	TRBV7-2	TGTGCCAGCAGCTTAGCGGGACCTAAAGAGACCCAGTACTTC	CASSLAGPKETQYF
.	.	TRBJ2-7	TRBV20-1	TGCAGTGCTAGAGTCAGGGTTGGCTACGAGCAGTACTTC	CSARVRVGYEQYF
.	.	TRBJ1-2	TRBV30	TGTGCCTGGGCAACGCATAACTATGGCTACACCTTC	CAWATHNYGYTF